Listed here are 14 T cell receptor beta chains from one sample, sequenced in a study of CD8+CD57+ T cells in acquired aplastic anemia (dated by TCRdb to 2016 to 2019). Flow cytometry had shown CD8+CD57+ cell expansion in the patients selected for sequencing. The run used an Illumina HiSeq 2000. Genomic DNA served as template for TCR beta VDJ combination and CDR3 sequence profiling. TCRdb trimmed public reads at Q25 via fastp, called clones via MiXCR and kept in-frame beta chains. Rows merge per CDR3 protein into single entries with the most common DNA and genes. The table for this sample lists 200,000 to 300,000 distinct CDR3 sequences; around 45% of them were counted only once. Of the sample, less than 9% is held by the ten largest clones. Sequenced material: sorted CD4+, CD8+, or CD8+CD57+ T cells (not recorded which) from PBMCs. The receptors stem from a human donor with aplastic anemia.

On this clonotype itself: A much bigger clone sits one base away, suggesting this may be a read error. The CDR3 ends on some other residue instead of the conserved phenylalanine or tryptophan, so this is likely a read error. The chain uses TRBV12-3 or TRBV12-4 and TRBJ1-2; the D gene is possibly TRBD1 (5 bases). Trimming removed 5 bases at V and 7 bases at J, with 17 bases between. This CDR3 comprises 14 residues. The DNA for the CDR3 is TGTGCCAGCAGTATGGGACGGACTATGCGTGGCTACACCCTC. Translated: CASSMGRTMRGYTL.

The table lists this clonotype with a count of one. The J gene is TRBJ1-1, the V gene TRBV10-2, with 8 bases fitting TRBD1. V gave up 0 bases and J gave up 3 bases; unmatched junction bases: 0. The CDR3 spans 14 residues. Germline V CDR1 and CDR2: WSHSY, SAAADI. The CDR3 DNA reads TGCGCCAGCAGTGAGTCGACAGGGGACACTGAAGCTTTCTTT. Its protein is CASSESTGDTEAFF.

This clonotype was counted once. At one of its ends the junction is not consistent with the germline gene, which may arise from a read error. The chain joins TRBV7-3 to TRBJ1-3, with unresolved D. CDR3 length equals 11 residues. Germline CDR1 SGHTA, CDR2 FQGTGA. As DNA, the CDR3 is TGTGCCAGCAGTCCTACCCTGGCCATATACTTT. As protein: CASSPTLAIYF.

This clonotype was counted once. The V call is TRBV9, the J call TRBJ2-2, with D possibly being TRBD1 (5 bases). The germline V and J ends were trimmed by 4 bases and 2 bases, with 9 bases remaining between them. Germline V gives CDR1 SGDLS, CDR2 YYNGEE. The CDR3 is 14 amino acids. In DNA form, the CDR3 reads TGTGCCAGCAGCCCTCGGACAAACACCGGGGAGCTGTTTTTT. Translated: CASSPRTNTGELFF. The whole variable domain, filled in from reference TRBV9 and TRBJ2-2, reads DSGVTQTPKHLITATGQRVTLRCSPRSGDLSVYWYQQSLDQGLQFLIQYYNGEERAKGNILERFSAQQFPDLHSELNLSSLELGDSALYFCASSPRTNTGELFFGEGSRLTVL.

This rearrangement joins TRBV7-9 to TRBJ1-5, with 9 bases matching TRBD1. Germline lookup yields CDR1 SEHNR and CDR2 FQNEAQ (reference sequence). This CDR3 is built from 14 residues. With 5 bases clipped from V and 7 bases from J, the junction kept 6 bases outside the gene matches. The CDR3 loop is CASSLGTGWQPQHF. The DNA for the CDR3 is TGTGCCAGCAGCCTGGGGACAGGGTGGCAGCCCCAGCATTTT.

There are many counts of this clonotype. The chain recombines TRBV2 with TRBJ1-1, with 9 bases that match TRBD1. Germline CDR1 and CDR2: SNHLY and FYNNEI. The junction had 7 bases not matched to a gene; V was cut back by 6 bases and J by 2 bases. This CDR3 has 15 residues. The CDR3 protein is CASRSRDRVNTEAFF. CDR3 in DNA: TGTGCCAGCAGGAGCCGGGACAGGGTAAACACTGAAGCTTTCTTT. Based on the CDR3 plus reference TRBV2 and TRBJ1-1, the full variable domain is EPEVTQTPSHQVTQMGQEVILRCVPISNHLYFYWYRQILGQKVEFLVSFYNNEISEKSEIFDDQFSVERPDGSNFTLKIRSTKLEDSAMYFCASRSRDRVNTEAFFGQGTRLTVV.

Only a few counts were recorded for this clonotype. The gene calls are TRBV5-8 and TRBJ1-2, with 8 bases that match TRBD1. The CDR3 is 15 amino acids. V dropped 5 bases and J dropped 6; count of bases not matched to a gene: 12. The germline CDR1 and CDR2 sequences are SGHTS and YDEGEE. Here the CDR3 DNA reads TGTGCCAGCAGTGCTAGAGGCAGGGGGCGGGATGGCTACACCTTC. Encoded protein: CASSARGRGRDGYTF. Drawing the rest from reference TRBV5-8 and TRBJ1-2, the complete variable domain is EAGVTQSPTHLIKTRGQQATLRCSPISGHTSVYWYQQALGLGLQFLLWYDEGEERNRGNFPPRFSGRQFPNYSSELNVNALELEDSALYLCASSARGRGRDGYTFGSGTRLTVV.

This clonotype was observed once. This sequence joins TRBV7-2 and TRBJ2-1; TRBD2 matches at 8 bases. CDR1 and CDR2 (germline): SGHTA, FQGNSA. Losses at the gene ends were 1 base for V and 9 bases for J; bases not matched to a gene: 8. The CDR3 length is 15 residues. The CDR3 sequence is CASSLDQRGFAEQFF. The CDR3 nucleotides read TGTGCCAGCAGCTTAGACCAGCGGGGGTTTGCTGAGCAGTTCTTC. Based on the CDR3 plus reference TRBV7-2 and TRBJ2-1, the full variable domain is GAGVSQSPSNKVTEKGKDVELRCDPISGHTALYWYRQSLGQGLEFLIYFQGNSAPDKSGLPSDRFSAERTGGSVSTLTIQRTQQEDSAVYLCASSLDQRGFAEQFFGPGTRLTVL.

This clonotype has a single count. This chain connects TRBV20-1 to TRBJ2-5; 7 nucleotides agree with TRBD1. CDR3 size: 12 residues. V lost 5 bases and J lost 7; bases outside the gene matches: 7. Germline V gene sequence: CDR1 DFQATT, CDR2 SNEGSKA (reference sequence). The CDR3: CSALRDSGTQYF. The CDR3, as DNA: TGCAGTGCTCTCCGGGACAGCGGGACCCAGTACTTC.

This clonotype was recorded a few times. The chain combines TRBV6-5 with TRBJ2-6; D uncertain. Between the trimmed V and J ends, which lost 4 bases and 0 bases, there was a span of 4 bases. The CDR3 sequence is 14 residues long. Germline V lookup: CDR1 MNHEY, CDR2 SVGAGI. CDR3 in DNA: TGTGCCAGCAGTTTTTTCTCTGGGGCCAACGTCCTGACTTTC. This sequence encodes CASSFFSGANVLTF.

J is TRBJ1-1 and V is TRBV27; 10 bases align to TRBD1. This CDR3 has 14 amino acids. Germline V gene data show CDR1 as MNHEY and CDR2 as SMNVEV (reference sequence). Unmatched junction bases numbered 9, after V lost 4 bases and J lost 10 bases. The CDR3 nucleotides read TGTGCCAGCAGTTCCCTCGGGACAGGGGTTGCAGCTTTCTTT. It specifies CASSSLGTGVAAFF.

This clonotype was detected only a few times. The CDR3 is CASRPDRSYEQYF. The CDR3 bases are TGCGCCAGCAGGCCGGACCGCTCCTACGAGCAGTACTTC. This chain links TRBV10-1 with TRBJ2-7, with D hard to call. Germline-derived CDR1 and CDR2 are WNHNN and SYGVQD (reference sequence). The CDR3 is 13 residues long. V gave up 6 bases and J gave up 0 bases, with 9 bases separating them.

For this clonotype: The junction departs from the called germline gene at one end, perhaps through a read error. V gene TRBV6-4 combines with J gene TRBJ2-1, with 7 bases identical to TRBD2. The germline V gene has CDR1 MRHNA and CDR2 SNTAGT. This CDR3 has 15 residues. In nucleotides, the CDR3 is TGTGCCAGCAGCGTGACTAGCACGAGAGGCGATGAGCAGCTCTTC. This codes for CASSVTSTRGDEQLF.

This chain links TRBV24-1 with TRBJ1-2; possible D gene TRBD1, 5 bases. The ends were cut back, 5 bases at V and 8 bases at J, with 17 bases in the middle. This CDR3 comprises 14 residues. Germline V gives CDR1 KGHDR, CDR2 SFDVKD. This CDR3 reads CATSVGQGRGGYTF. CDR3 DNA sequence: TGTGCCACCAGTGTCGGGCAGGGACGAGGAGGCTACACCTTC.